The sequence of this T cell receptor (beta chain) was determined in a study of CD8+ T cells in alopecia areata. V was shortened by 4 bases and J by 1 base, with 13 bases between the two germline ends. The CDR3 runs to 15 residues. From germline, CDR1 is SEHNR and CDR2 FQNEAQ (reference sequence). Sorted out of PBMCs were CD4+ T cells and CD8+ T cells. Extracted from the samples, RNA was reverse transcribed into cDNA to serve as the sequencing template. Only in-frame clones appear in the TCRdb table, and some are missing; sequencing was by immunoSEQ multiplex PCR. The table records around 150,000 clones, 62% of them present only once. Study-level results: Resident alphabeta T-cell populations of normal skin are likewise subject to sequencing in scalp samples. Researchers report lesional scalp, most notably alopecia totalis/universalis, outstripped normal scalp in clonality. Shared TCR sequences were less clear between patients than in mice, possibly partly from HLA diversity.

Points on this clone: Its target is not known.

Material: CD8+ T cells sorted from blood. The sequence was collected from a human donor in good health. This chain connects TRBV7-9 to TRBJ1-1, with D uncertain. CDR3 region: CASSSGSLRNTEAFF. Written as DNA, the CDR3 is TGTGCCAGCAGCTCGGGGAGCCTCCGGAACACTGAAGCTTTCTTT. The variable domain in full, with the rest retrieved from reference TRBV7-9 and TRBJ1-1, is DTGVSQNPRHKITKRGQNVTFRCDPISEHNRLYWYRQTLGQGPEFLTYFQNEAQLEKSRLLSDRFSAERPKGSFSTLEIQRTEQGDSAMYLCASSSGSLRNTEAFFGQGTRLTVV.